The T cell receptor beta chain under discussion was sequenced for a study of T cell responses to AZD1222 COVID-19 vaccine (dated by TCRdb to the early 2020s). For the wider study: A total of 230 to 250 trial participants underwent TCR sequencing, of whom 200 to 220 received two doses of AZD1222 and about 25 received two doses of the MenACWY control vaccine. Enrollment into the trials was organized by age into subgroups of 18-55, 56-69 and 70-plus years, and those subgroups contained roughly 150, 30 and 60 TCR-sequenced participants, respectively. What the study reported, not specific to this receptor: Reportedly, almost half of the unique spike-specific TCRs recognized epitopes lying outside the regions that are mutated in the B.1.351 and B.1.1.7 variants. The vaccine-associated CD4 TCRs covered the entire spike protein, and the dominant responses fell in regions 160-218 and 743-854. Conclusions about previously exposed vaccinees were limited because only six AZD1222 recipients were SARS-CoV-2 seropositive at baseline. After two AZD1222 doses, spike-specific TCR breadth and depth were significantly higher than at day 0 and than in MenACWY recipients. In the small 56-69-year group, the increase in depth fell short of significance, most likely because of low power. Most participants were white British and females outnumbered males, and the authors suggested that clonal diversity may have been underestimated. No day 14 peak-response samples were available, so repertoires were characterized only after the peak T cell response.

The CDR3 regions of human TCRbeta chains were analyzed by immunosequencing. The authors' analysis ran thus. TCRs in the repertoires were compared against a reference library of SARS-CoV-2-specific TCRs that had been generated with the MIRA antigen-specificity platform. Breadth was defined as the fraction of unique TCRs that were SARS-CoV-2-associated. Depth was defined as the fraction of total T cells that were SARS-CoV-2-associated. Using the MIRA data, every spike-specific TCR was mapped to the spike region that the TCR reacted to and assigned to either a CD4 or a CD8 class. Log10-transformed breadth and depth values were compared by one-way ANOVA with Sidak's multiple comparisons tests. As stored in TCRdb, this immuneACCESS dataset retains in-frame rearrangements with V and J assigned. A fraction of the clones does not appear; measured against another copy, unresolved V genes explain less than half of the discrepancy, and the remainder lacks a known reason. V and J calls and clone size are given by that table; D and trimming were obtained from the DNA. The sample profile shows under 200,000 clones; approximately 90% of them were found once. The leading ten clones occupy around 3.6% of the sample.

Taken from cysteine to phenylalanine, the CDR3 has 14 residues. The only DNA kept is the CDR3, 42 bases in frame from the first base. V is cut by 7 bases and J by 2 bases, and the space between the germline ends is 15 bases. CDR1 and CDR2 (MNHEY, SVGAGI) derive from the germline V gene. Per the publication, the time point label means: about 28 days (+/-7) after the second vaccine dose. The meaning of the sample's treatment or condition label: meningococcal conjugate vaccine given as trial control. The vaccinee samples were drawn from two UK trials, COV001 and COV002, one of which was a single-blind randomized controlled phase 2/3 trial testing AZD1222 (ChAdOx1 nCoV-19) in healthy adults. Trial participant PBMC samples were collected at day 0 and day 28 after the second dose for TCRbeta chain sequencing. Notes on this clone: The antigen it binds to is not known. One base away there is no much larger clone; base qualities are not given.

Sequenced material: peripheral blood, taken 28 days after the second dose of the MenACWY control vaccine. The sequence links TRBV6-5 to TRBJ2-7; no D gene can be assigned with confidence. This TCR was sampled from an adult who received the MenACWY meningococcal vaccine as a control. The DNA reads TGTGCCAGCATAGGTTGGGCGCCTACCTACGAGCAGTACTTC. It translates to CASIGWAPTYEQYF.